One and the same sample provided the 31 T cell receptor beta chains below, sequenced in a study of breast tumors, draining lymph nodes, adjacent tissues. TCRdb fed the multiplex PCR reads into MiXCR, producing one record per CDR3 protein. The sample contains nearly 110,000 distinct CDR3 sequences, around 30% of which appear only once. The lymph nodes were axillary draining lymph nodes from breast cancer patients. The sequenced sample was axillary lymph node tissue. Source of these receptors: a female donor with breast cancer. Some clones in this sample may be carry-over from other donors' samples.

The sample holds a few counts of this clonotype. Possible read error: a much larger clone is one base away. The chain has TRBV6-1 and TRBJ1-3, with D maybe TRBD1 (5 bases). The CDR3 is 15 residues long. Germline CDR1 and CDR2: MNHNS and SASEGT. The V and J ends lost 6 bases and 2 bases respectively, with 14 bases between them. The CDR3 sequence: CASSQEWGAGNTIYF. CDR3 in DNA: TGTGCCAGCAGCCAAGAGTGGGGGGCTGGAAACACCATATATTTT.

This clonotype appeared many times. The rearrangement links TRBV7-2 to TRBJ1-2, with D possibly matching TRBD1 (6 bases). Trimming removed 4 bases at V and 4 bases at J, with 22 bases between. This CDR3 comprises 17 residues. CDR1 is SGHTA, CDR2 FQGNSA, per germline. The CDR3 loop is CASSSPATGLPTYGYTF. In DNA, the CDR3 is TGTGCCAGCAGCTCGCCTGCTACAGGGCTTCCTACCTATGGCTACACCTTC.

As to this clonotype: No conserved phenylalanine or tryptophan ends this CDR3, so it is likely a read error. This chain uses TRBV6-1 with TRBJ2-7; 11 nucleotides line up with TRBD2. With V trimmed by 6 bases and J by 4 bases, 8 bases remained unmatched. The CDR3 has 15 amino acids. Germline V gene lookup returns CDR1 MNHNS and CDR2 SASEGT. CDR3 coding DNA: TGTGCCAGCAGACGACTAGCGGGACCATTTTACGAGCAGTACATC. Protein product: CASRRLAGPFYEQYI.

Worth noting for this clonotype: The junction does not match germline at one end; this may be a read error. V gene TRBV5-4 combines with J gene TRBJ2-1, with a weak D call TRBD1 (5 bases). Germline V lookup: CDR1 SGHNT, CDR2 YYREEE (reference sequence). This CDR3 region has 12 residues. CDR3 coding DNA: TGTGCCAGCCTCGTGGGGCACAATGGGCAGCTCTTC. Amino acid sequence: CASLVGHNGQLF. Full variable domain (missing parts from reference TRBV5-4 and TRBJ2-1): ETGVTQSPTHLIKTRGQQVTLRCSSQSGHNTVSWYQQALGQGPQFIFQYYREEENGRGNFPPRFSGLQFPNYSSELNVNALELDDSALYLCASLVGHNGQLFGPGTRLTVL.

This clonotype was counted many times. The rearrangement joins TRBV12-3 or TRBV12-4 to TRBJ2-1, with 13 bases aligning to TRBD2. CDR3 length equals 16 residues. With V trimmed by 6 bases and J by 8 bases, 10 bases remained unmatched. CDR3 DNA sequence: TGTGCCAGCAGGGGCCTGGGACTAGCGGGGCTCGATGAGCAGTTCTTC. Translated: CASRGLGLAGLDEQFF.

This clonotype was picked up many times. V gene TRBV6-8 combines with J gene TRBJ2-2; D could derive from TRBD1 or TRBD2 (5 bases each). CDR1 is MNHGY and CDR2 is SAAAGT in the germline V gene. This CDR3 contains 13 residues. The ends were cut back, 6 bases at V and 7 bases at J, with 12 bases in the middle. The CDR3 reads CASSLQRGGELFF. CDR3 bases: TGTGCCAGCAGCCTCCAGAGGGGCGGGGAGCTGTTTTTT.

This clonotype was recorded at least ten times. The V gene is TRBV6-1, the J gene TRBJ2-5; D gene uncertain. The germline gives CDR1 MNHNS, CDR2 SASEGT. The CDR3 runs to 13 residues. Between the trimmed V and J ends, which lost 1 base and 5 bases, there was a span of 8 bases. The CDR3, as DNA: TGTGCCAGCAGTGAAGGGGTCGGGGAGACCCAGTACTTC. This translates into CASSEGVGETQYF.

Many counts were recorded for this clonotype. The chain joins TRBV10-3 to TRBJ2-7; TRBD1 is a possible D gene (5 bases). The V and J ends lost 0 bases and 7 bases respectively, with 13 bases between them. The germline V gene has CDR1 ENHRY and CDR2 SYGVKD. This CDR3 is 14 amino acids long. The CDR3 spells CAISESQGLEEQYF. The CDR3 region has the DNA TGTGCCATCAGTGAGTCGCAGGGTCTTGAAGAGCAGTACTTC.

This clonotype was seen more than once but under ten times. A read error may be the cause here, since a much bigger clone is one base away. CDR3 sequence (DNA): TGTGCCAGCAGCGTACTAGGACCTGGGAATGTGCAGTTCTTC. It codes for CASSVLGPGNVQFF. The chain employs TRBV14 and TRBJ2-1, with a possible D match to TRBD2 (5 bases). The CDR3 sequence is 14 residues long. The germline gives CDR1 SGHDN, CDR2 FVKESK.

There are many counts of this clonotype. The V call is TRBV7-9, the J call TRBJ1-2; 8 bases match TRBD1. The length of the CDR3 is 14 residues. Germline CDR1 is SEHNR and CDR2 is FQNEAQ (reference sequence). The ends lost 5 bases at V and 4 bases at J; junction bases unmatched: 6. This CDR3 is CASSHTTGAYGYTF. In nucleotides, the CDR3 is TGTGCCAGCAGCCATACGACAGGGGCCTATGGCTACACCTTC.

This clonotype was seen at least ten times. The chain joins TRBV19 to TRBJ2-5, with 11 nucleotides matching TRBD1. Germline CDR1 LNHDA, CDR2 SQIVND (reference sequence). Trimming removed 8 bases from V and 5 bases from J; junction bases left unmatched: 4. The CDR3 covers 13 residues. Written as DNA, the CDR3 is TGTGCCAGTGGACAGGGGGCGAGGGAGACCCAGTACTTC. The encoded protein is CASGQGARETQYF.

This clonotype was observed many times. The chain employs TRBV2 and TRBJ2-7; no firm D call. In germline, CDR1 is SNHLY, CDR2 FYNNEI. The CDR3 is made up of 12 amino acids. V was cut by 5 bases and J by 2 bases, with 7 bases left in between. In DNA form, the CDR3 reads TGTGCCAGCAGTTCTTCAGCCTACGAGCAGTACTTC. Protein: CASSSSAYEQYF.

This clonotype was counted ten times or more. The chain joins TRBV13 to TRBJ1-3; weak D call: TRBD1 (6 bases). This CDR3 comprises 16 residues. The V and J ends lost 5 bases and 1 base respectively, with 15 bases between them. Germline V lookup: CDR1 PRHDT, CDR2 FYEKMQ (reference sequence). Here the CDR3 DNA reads TGTGCCAGCAGCCTACAGGGAGCTGGGTCTGGAAACACCATATATTTT. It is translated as CASSLQGAGSGNTIYF.

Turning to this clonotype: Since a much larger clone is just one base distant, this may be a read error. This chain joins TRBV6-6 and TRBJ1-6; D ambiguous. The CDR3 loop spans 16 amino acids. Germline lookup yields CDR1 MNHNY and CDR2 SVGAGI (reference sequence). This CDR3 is CASSPISRASASPHHF. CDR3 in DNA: TGTGCCAGCAGTCCCATTTCTAGGGCGTCGGCATCACCCCACCACTTT.

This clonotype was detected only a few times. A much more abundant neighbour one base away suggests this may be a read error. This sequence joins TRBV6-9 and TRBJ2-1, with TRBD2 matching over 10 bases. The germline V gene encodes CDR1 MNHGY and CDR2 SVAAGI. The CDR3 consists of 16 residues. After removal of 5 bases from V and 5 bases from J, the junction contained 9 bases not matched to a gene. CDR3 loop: CASSHFLAGAHNEQFF. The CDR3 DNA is TGTGCCAGCAGTCATTTTCTAGCGGGGGCCCACAATGAGCAGTTCTTC.

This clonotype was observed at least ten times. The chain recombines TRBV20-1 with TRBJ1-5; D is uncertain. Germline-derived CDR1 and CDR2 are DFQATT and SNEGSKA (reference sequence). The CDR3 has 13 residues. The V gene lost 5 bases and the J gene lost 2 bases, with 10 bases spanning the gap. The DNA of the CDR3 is TGCAGTGCTGCCCGCGGGGGCAATCAGCCCCAGCATTTT. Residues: CSAARGGNQPQHF.

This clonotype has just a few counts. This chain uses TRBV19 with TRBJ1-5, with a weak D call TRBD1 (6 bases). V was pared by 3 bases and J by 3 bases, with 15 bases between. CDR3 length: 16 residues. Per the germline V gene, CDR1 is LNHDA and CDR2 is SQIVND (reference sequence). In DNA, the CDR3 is TGTGCCAGTAGTATCCACCACGGGACAAACAATCAGCCCCAGCATTTT. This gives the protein CASSIHHGTNNQPQHF.

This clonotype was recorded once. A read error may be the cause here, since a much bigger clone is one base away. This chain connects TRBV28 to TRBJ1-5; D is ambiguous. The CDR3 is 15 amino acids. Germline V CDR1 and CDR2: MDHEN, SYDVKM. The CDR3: CASSFGSDANQPRHF. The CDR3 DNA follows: TGTGCCAGCAGTTTTGGTTCGGACGCAAATCAGCCCCGGCATTTT.

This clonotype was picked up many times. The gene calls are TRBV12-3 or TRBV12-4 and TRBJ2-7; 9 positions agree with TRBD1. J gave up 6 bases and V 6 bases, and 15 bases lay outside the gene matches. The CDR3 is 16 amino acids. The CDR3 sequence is CASSQTGTGRPSEQYF. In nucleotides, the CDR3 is TGTGCCAGCAGCCAGACCGGGACAGGGAGGCCTAGCGAGCAGTACTTC.

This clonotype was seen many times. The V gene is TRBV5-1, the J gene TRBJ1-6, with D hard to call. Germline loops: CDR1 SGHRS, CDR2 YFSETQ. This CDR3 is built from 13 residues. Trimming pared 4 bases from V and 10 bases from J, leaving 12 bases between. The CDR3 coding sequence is TGCGCCAGCAGCCAAGGATTAGGGTCACCCCTCCACTTT. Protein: CASSQGLGSPLHF.

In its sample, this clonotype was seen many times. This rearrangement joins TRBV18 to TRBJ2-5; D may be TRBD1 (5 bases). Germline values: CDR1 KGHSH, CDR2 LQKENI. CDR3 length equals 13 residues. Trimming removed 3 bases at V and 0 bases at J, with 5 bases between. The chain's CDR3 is CASSPGHQETQYF. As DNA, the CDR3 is TGTGCCAGCTCACCGGGGCACCAAGAGACCCAGTACTTC.

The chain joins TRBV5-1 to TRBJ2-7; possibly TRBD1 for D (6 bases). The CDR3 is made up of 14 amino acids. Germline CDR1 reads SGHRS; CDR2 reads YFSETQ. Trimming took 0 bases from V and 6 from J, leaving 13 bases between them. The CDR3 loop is CASSLGVRGTEQYF. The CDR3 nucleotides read TGCGCCAGCAGCTTGGGGGTCAGGGGTACCGAGCAGTACTTC. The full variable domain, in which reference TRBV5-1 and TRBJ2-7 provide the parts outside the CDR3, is KAGVTQTPRYLIKTRGQQVTLSCSPISGHRSVSWYQQTPGQGLQFLFEYFSETQRNKGNFPGRFSGRQFSNSRSEMNVSTLELGDSALYLCASSLGVRGTEQYFGPGTRLTVT.

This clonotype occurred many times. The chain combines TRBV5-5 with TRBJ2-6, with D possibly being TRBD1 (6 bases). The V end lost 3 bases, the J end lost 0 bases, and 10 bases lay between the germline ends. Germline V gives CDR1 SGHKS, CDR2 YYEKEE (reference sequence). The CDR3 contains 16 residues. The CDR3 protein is CASSSDSFSGANVLTF. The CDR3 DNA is TGTGCCAGCAGCTCGGACAGCTTCTCTGGGGCCAACGTCCTGACTTTC.

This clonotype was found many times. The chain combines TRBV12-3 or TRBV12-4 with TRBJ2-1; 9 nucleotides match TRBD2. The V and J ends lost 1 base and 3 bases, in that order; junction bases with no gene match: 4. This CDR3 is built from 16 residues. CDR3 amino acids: CASSLGRTSDYNEQFF. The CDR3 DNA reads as TGTGCCAGCAGTTTAGGTAGGACTAGCGACTACAATGAGCAGTTCTTC.

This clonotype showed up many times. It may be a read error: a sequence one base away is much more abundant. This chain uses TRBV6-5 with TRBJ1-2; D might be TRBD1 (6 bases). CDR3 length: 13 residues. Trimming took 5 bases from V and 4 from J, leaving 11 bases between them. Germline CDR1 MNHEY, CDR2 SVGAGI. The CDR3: CASSHRVFYGYTF. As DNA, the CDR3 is TGTGCCAGCAGTCACAGGGTTTTCTATGGCTACACCTTC.

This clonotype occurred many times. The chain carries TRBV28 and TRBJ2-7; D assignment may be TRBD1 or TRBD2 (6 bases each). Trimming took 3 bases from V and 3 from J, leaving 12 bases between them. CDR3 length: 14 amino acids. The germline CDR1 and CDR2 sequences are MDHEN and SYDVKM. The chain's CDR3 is CASSLGGQLYEQYF. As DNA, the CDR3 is TGTGCCAGCAGTTTGGGGGGACAACTCTACGAGCAGTACTTC.

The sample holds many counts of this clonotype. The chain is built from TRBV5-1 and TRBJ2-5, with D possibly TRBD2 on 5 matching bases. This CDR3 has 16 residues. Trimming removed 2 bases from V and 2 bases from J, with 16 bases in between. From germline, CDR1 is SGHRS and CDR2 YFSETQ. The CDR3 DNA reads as TGCGCCAGCAGCTTAGGACCGAGGGCCTCACAAGAGACCCAGTACTTC. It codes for CASSLGPRASQETQYF.

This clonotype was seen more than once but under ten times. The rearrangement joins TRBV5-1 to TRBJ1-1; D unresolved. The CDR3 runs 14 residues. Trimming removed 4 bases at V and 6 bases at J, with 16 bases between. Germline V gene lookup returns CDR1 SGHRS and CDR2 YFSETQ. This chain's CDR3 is CASSIRSYESEAFF. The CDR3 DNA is TGCGCCAGCAGCATCCGCAGTTACGAATCTGAAGCTTTCTTT. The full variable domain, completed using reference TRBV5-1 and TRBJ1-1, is KAGVTQTPRYLIKTRGQQVTLSCSPISGHRSVSWYQQTPGQGLQFLFEYFSETQRNKGNFPGRFSGRQFSNSRSEMNVSTLELGDSALYLCASSIRSYESEAFFGQGTRLTVV.

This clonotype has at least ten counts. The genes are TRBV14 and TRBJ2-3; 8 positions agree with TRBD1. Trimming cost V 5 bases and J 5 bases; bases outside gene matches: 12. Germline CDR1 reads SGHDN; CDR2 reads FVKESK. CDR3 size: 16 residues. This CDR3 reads CASSWGYRGRQDTQYF. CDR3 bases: TGTGCCAGCAGCTGGGGTTACAGGGGGAGACAAGATACGCAGTATTTT.

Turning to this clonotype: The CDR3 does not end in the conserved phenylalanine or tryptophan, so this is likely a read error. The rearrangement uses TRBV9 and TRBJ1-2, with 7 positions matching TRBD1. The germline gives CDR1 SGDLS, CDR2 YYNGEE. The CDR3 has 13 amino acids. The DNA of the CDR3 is TGTGCCAGCGGCGTCGGGACAGTCTATGGCTACACCTCC. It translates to CASGVGTVYGYTS.

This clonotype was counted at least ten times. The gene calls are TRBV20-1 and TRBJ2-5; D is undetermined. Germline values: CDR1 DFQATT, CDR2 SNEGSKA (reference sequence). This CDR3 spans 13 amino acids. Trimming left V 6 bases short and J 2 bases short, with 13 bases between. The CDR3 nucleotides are TGCAGTGCCGGTCGTGACATACAAGAGACCCAGTACTTC. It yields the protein CSAGRDIQETQYF.